Listed below are T cell receptor beta chains from one sample, sequenced in a study of CD8+ T cells in alopecia areata. Sequencing used immunoSEQ multiplex PCR; TCRdb keeps in-frame clones, though not all of them. Among fewer than 250,000 clones listed, around three fifths were seen once. Specimen: CD4+ T cells sorted from blood, collected at week 0. The receptors shown here come from a human donor with alopecia areata. CDR3s include the opening cysteine and the closing phenylalanine or tryptophan. A D gene is named only where the DNA matches it firmly. Clone size is stated in some rows and not others, as once, few, many or a class when expanded.

abundance	v_gene	j_gene	d_gene	CDR3nt	CDR3aa
few	TRBV18	TRBJ2-7	-	TGTGCCAGCTCACCAGGCTACGACTACGAGCAGTACTTC	CASSPGYDYEQYF
-	TRBV15	TRBJ2-5	TRBD2	TGTGCCACCAGCAGAGATGAGGGGAGGGCACCATACTTC	CATSRDEGRAPYF
-	TRBV5-1	TRBJ1-1	TRBD1	TGCGCCAGCAGCTCAACAGGGGGATCGGCTTTCTTT	CASSSTGGSAFF
few	TRBV18	TRBJ1-5	-	TGTGCCAGCTCCCCTGACAGCTATCAGCCCCAGCATTTT	CASSPDSYQPQHF
few	TRBV29-1	TRBJ1-1	TRBD1	TGCAGCGTCAACAGGGGCACTGAAGCTTTCTTT	CSVNRGTEAFF
-	TRBV29-1	TRBJ2-5	-	TGCAGCGTTGGGGGCGATGGACAAGAGACCCAGTACTTC	CSVGGDGQETQYF
-	TRBV7-4	TRBJ1-2	-	TGTGCCAGCAGCTCACAGGGATATGGCTACACCTTC	CASSSQGYGYTF
-	TRBV25-1	TRBJ2-2	-	TGTGCCAGCAGCCCGCAGGCCCCGAAGTTGGGGGAGCTGTTTTTT	CASSPQAPKLGELFF
-	TRBV5-1	TRBJ2-7	-	TGCGCCAGCAGCTCGGACAGTTACAGCTCCTACGAGCAGTACTTC	CASSSDSYSSYEQYF
few	TRBV9	TRBJ2-3	TRBD2	TGTGCCAGCAGCGTAGAGGCGGGGGGCACAGATACGCAGTATTTT	CASSVEAGGTDTQYF
few	TRBV5-1	TRBJ2-5	TRBD1	TGCGCCAGCAGCTTGGGTGGACAGGGGGCTGGGGAGACCCAGTACTTC	CASSLGGQGAGETQYF
-	TRBV7-3	TRBJ1-5	-	TGTGCCAGCAGCTTAAAGGGAGGCCAGCCCCAGCATTTT	CASSLKGGQPQHF
-	TRBV19	TRBJ1-4	-	TGTGCCAGTAGTACTACAGGAGCAGGGAAGGCAAATGAAAAACTGTTTTTT	CASSTTGAGKANEKLFF
-	TRBV15	TRBJ2-1	TRBD1	TGTGCCACCAGCGGAGGGACAGGGGGTCCCCCAAGCTCCTACAATGAGCAGTTCTTC	CATSGGTGGPPSSYNEQFF
few	TRBV6-5	TRBJ1-1	-	TGTGCCAGCAGCGGACGGGAGAACACTGAAGCTTTCTTT	CASSGRENTEAFF
-	TRBV6-5	TRBJ2-7	-	TGTGCCAGCAGTTCCCCCTTAGGGGGCGAGCAGTACTTC	CASSSPLGGEQYF
-	TRBV19	TRBJ1-2	-	TGTGCCAGTAGTATAGGGCCGGGCGGCTACACCTTC	CASSIGPGGYTF
-	TRBV25-1	TRBJ1-2	TRBD1	TGTGCCAGCAGTGAATCCGGCAGGGGGAATGGCTACACCTTC	CASSESGRGNGYTF
-	TRBV4-1	TRBJ1-5	-	TGCGCCAGCAGCCAAATGACAGCGATCGGGCCCCAGCATTTT	CASSQMTAIGPQHF
-	TRBV7-2	TRBJ1-1	-	TGTGCCAGCAGCTTGGAGCTGAACACTGAAGCTTTCTTT	CASSLELNTEAFF
-	TRBV2	TRBJ1-2	-	TGTGCCAGCAGTGATACTATTACCGCAGGGTCCTTTGGCTACACCTTC	CASSDTITAGSFGYTF
-	TRBV29-1	TRBJ2-7	-	TGCAGCGTTGGTTTTTGGGATTACGAGCAGTACTTC	CSVGFWDYEQYF
-	TRBV5-1	TRBJ2-1	-	TGCGCCAGCAGCTTGGTCCCAGAGGACAATGAGCAGTTCTTC	CASSLVPEDNEQFF
many	TRBV6-5	TRBJ2-5	-	TGTGCCAGCAGGCCCGGTCCGTACCAAGAGACCCAGTACTTC	CASRPGPYQETQYF
-	TRBV19	TRBJ2-7	-	TGTGCCAGTCGCCCTCGGGGCAGGAGCTACGAGCAGTACTTC	CASRPRGRSYEQYF
few	TRBV7-3	TRBJ2-2	-	TGTGCCAGCAGCCCCTATTCGAACACCGGGGAGCTGTTTTTT	CASSPYSNTGELFF
many	TRBV5-1	TRBJ2-3	TRBD1	TGCGCCAGCAGCTTGTCCGGCAGGGGGCTAATAGATACGCAGTATTTT	CASSLSGRGLIDTQYF
-	TRBV5-1	TRBJ2-7	TRBD2	TGCGCCAGCGCTAATAGCGGGGCCGCCTACGAGCAGTACTTC	CASANSGAAYEQYF
few	TRBV7-9	TRBJ1-2	-	TGTGCCAGCAGCTTAGCGGGAACACGGTCAGAAGGCTACACCTTC	CASSLAGTRSEGYTF
-	TRBV2	TRBJ1-6	TRBD1	TGTGCCAGCAGTGAACCCGGGACAGCTAATTCACCCCTCCACTTT	CASSEPGTANSPLHF
few	TRBV5-6	TRBJ2-5	TRBD2	TGTGCCAGCAGCCACGGGACTAGCGAACAAGAGACCCAGTACTTC	CASSHGTSEQETQYF
-	TRBV15	TRBJ1-4	-	TGTGCCACCAGCGTTCGACAGGTGCCCGGGGAAAAACTGTTTTTT	CATSVRQVPGEKLFF
-	TRBV20-1	TRBJ2-2	-	TGCAGTGCTACCGGCGCCGGGGAGCTGTTTTTT	CSATGAGELFF
-	TRBV27	TRBJ2-1	-	TGTGCCAGCAGTCACGAGGGACGGGCCTACAATGAGCAGTTCTTC	CASSHEGRAYNEQFF
-	TRBV6-6	TRBJ1-4	-	TGTGCCAGCAGTTACTTAAGTTCGGTGGATGAAAAACTGTTTTTT	CASSYLSSVDEKLFF
-	TRBV29-1	TRBJ1-1	-	TGCAGCGTTTACAGGGACCACACTGAAGCTTTCTTT	CSVYRDHTEAFF
-	TRBV7-9	TRBJ2-7	-	TGTGCCAGCAGCTTAAGGGCTGTCCAGCAAGCCTCCTACGAGCAGTACTTC	CASSLRAVQQASYEQYF
-	TRBV28	TRBJ2-2	TRBD1	TGTGCCAGCAGTACCGGACAGGGGACGAACACCGGGGAGCTGTTTTTT	CASSTGQGTNTGELFF
few	TRBV5-1	TRBJ1-1	-	TGCGCCAGCAGCTTGCAGGAAGACACTGAAGCTTTCTTT	CASSLQEDTEAFF
few	TRBV4-1	TRBJ2-1	TRBD1	TGCGCCAGCAGCCAATATGGGACAGGGGGCAGGGTCAATGAGCAGTTCTTC	CASSQYGTGGRVNEQFF
-	TRBV10-1	TRBJ1-1	-	TGCGCCAGCAGTGAGTCGTCCATGAACACTGAAGCTTTCTTT	CASSESSMNTEAFF
-	TRBV9	TRBJ2-7	-	TGTGCCAGCAGCGTACTGGGTACAGGCGCCTACGAGCAGTACTTC	CASSVLGTGAYEQYF
-	TRBV11-2	TRBJ1-4	-	TGTGCCAGCAGCTATCAGGGGACTTTTAATGAAAAACTGTTTTTT	CASSYQGTFNEKLFF
once	TRBV5-6	TRBJ1-1	-	TGTGCCAGCAGCTCAAGGGGAGTGAACACTGAAGCTTTCTTT	CASSSRGVNTEAFF
-	TRBV6-5	TRBJ1-5	-	TGTGCCAGCAGTCCGTGGTACAATCAGCCCCAGCATTTT	CASSPWYNQPQHF
-	TRBV25-1	TRBJ2-6	-	TGTGCCAGCAGTAGGGACTTGGGGTCTGGGGCCAACGTCCTGACTTTC	CASSRDLGSGANVLTF
-	TRBV6-1	TRBJ1-3	-	TGTGCCAGCAGGCCTCGGGGGGCCGCGGGAAACACCATATATTTT	CASRPRGAAGNTIYF
-	TRBV9	TRBJ2-1	-	TGTGCCAGCAGCCTCACGGAGGGGGTGGGAAATGAGCAGTTCTTC	CASSLTEGVGNEQFF